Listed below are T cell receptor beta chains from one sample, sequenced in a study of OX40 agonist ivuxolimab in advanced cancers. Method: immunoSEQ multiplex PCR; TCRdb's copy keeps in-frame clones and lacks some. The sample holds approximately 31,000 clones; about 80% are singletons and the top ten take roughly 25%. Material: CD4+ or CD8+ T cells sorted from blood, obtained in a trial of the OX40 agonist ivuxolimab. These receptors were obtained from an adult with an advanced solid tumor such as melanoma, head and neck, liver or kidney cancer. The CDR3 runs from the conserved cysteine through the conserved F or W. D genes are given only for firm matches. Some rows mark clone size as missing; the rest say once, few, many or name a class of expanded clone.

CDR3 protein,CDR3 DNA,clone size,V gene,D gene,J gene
CASSPRAGYNEQFF,TGTGCCAGCTCACCGCGTGCGGGTTACAATGAGCAGTTCTTC,once,TRBV18,-,TRBJ2-1
CASSLWGRDGKETQYF,TGTGCCAGCAGTTTATGGGGCCGAGACGGAAAAGAGACCCAGTACTTC,-,TRBV28,-,TRBJ2-5
CASEGYGYTF,TGTGCCAGCGAGGGCTATGGCTACACCTTC,-,TRBV6-1,-,TRBJ1-2
CASSEPSRGRSEAFF,TGCGCCAGCAGTGAGCCCTCTCGAGGACGGAGTGAAGCTTTCTTT,-,TRBV10-2,-,TRBJ1-1
CASSLEGGSGNTIYF,TGTGCCAGCAGCTTAGAAGGTGGCTCTGGAAACACCATATATTTT,-,TRBV7-9,-,TRBJ1-3
CASSLLGTGGKGNEQYF,TGTGCCAGCAGCTTACTAGGAACAGGGGGTAAAGGCAACGAGCAGTACTTC,-,TRBV7-9,TRBD1,TRBJ2-7
CASSLYRGSYEQYF,TGTGCCAGCAGCCTCTACAGGGGCTCCTACGAGCAGTACTTC,-,TRBV7-2,TRBD1,TRBJ2-7
CASSHPTGGLGNQPQHF,TGTGCCAGCAGTCACCCGACAGGGGGATTAGGCAATCAGCCCCAGCATTTT,once,TRBV2,TRBD1,TRBJ1-5
CASSLPTRYNEQFF,TGTGCCAGCAGCTTGCCGACACGATACAATGAGCAGTTCTTC,once,TRBV5-8,-,TRBJ2-1
CASSDRAIDTQYF,TGTGCCAGTTCCGACAGGGCTATAGATACGCAGTATTTT,-,TRBV19,TRBD1,TRBJ2-3
CASTEAPGTGVAGELFF,TGTGCCAGCACCGAAGCCCCCGGGACAGGGGTCGCCGGGGAGCTGTTTTTT,-,TRBV7-9,TRBD1,TRBJ2-2
CASRRQGAGTGELFF,TGTGCCAGTAGACGACAGGGTGCGGGCACCGGGGAGCTGTTTTTT,-,TRBV19,TRBD1,TRBJ2-2
CASSENARGRDYGYTF,TGTGCCAGCAGTGAAAATGCTAGGGGCCGGGACTATGGCTACACCTTC,-,TRBV6-1,-,TRBJ1-2
CASSEDVRAGYGYTF,TGTGCCAGCAGTGAAGACGTTAGGGCAGGGTATGGCTACACCTTC,few,TRBV2,-,TRBJ1-2
CASNRGVGNYGYTF,TGTGCCAGCAACAGGGGGGTCGGAAACTATGGCTACACCTTC,few,TRBV19,TRBD1,TRBJ1-2
CASSRRVENQPQHF,TGTGCCAGCTCACGGCGAGTGGAGAATCAACCCCAGCATTTT,few,TRBV18,-,TRBJ1-5
CASSLLGASDQTQYF,TGTGCCAGCAGTCTTCTGGGGGCTTCTGATCAGACCCAGTACTTC,-,TRBV28,-,TRBJ2-5
CASRKWGTGGGGNQPQHF,TGTGCCAGCAGAAAGTGGGGGACAGGGGGAGGTGGCAATCAGCCCCAGCATTTT,-,TRBV28,TRBD1,TRBJ1-5
CASSSMTSGSYEQYF,TGTGCCAGCAGCTCAATGACTAGCGGTTCCTACGAGCAGTACTTC,-,TRBV5-4,TRBD2,TRBJ2-7
CAISESGLEQYF,TGTGCCATCAGTGAGTCCGGCCTCGAGCAGTACTTC,-,TRBV10-3,-,TRBJ2-7
CASSLVSIGALNTEAFF,TGTGCCAGCAGCTTAGTTTCTATCGGGGCACTGAACACTGAAGCTTTCTTT,-,TRBV7-2,-,TRBJ1-1
CASSPAGVTSYTIYF,TGTGCCAGCAGCCCCGCGGGGGTTACGAGTTACACCATATATTTT,once,TRBV11-2,-,TRBJ1-3
CASKKRTEDGYTF,TGTGCCAGTAAAAAACGCACGGAGGATGGCTACACCTTC,once,TRBV19,-,TRBJ1-2
CASSPPGGGRADTQYF,TGTGCCAGCTCACCACCGGGGGGGGGCCGGGCAGATACGCAGTATTTT,-,TRBV18,-,TRBJ2-3
CASSLEGTGVNTEAFF,TGCGCCAGCAGCTTGGAAGGGACAGGGGTGAACACTGAAGCTTTCTTT,-,TRBV5-1,TRBD1,TRBJ1-1
CASSTLTGGNQPQHF,TGTGCCAGTAGTACCCTCACAGGGGGTAATCAGCCCCAGCATTTT,-,TRBV19,TRBD1,TRBJ1-5
CASSLILAGDSDTQYF,TGCGCCAGCAGCCTGATACTAGCGGGGGATTCAGATACGCAGTATTTT,-,TRBV5-1,TRBD2,TRBJ2-3
CASRPSDRGQHEQYF,TGTGCCAGTAGACCTTCGGACAGGGGGCAACACGAGCAGTACTTC,few,TRBV19,TRBD1,TRBJ2-7
CASSEPGIIAHGYTF,TGTGCCAGCAGTGAACCCGGTATAATCGCCCACGGCTACACCTTC,-,TRBV6-1,-,TRBJ1-2
CASSYGTASDTQYF,TGTGCCAGCAGTTACGGGACGGCTTCAGATACGCAGTATTTT,-,TRBV6-5,-,TRBJ2-3
CASRTGLVSNTGELFF,TGCGCCAGCAGGACTGGACTCGTCTCGAACACCGGGGAGCTGTTTTTT,-,TRBV5-1,-,TRBJ2-2
CASKLTGGYNEQFF,TGTGCCAGCAAATTGACAGGGGGTTACAATGAGCAGTTCTTC,few,TRBV6-5,TRBD1,TRBJ2-1
CASSYAYEQYF,TGTGCCAGCAGTTACGCCTACGAGCAGTACTTC,-,TRBV6-5,-,TRBJ2-7
CASSYTPQGRGHEQYF,TGTGCCAGCAGTTACACACCGCAGGGGAGAGGCCACGAGCAGTACTTC,once,TRBV6-5,-,TRBJ2-7
CASSVRVGADEKLFF,TGTGCCAGCAGCGTTAGGGTCGGGGCCGATGAAAAACTGTTTTTT,-,TRBV9,-,TRBJ1-4
CASRGRGETQYF,TGTGCCAGTAGGGGACGAGGAGAGACCCAGTACTTC,-,TRBV19,-,TRBJ2-5
CASSIGRGYTF,TGTGCCAGTAGTATCGGGCGGGGCTACACCTTC,-,TRBV19,-,TRBJ1-2
CASSTDRVYGYTF,TGTGCCAGCAGTACGGACAGGGTCTATGGCTACACCTTC,-,TRBV2,TRBD1,TRBJ1-2
CASSEGPPSSYEQYF,TGTGCCAGCAGTGAGGGACCGCCGAGCTCCTACGAGCAGTACTTC,-,TRBV25-1,-,TRBJ2-7
CASSPAWGAHSPLHF,TGTGCCAGCAGCCCCGCTTGGGGGGCTCATTCACCCCTCCACTTT,-,TRBV5-6,-,TRBJ1-6
CASSWGAGSGDTQYF,TGTGCCAGCAGTTGGGGGGCGGGGAGCGGAGATACGCAGTATTTT,-,TRBV6-6,-,TRBJ2-3
CASSQGQGVRNQPQHF,TGTGCCAGCAGCCAAGGACAGGGGGTTCGGAATCAGCCCCAGCATTTT,medium-sized,TRBV4-2,TRBD1,TRBJ1-5
CASSEALRFSYTF,TGTGCCAGCAGTGAAGCGCTTCGCTTTAGCTACACCTTC,-,TRBV2,-,TRBJ1-2
CASSLAGLAHDTQYF,TGTGCCAGCAGCTTAGCGGGACTAGCTCACGATACGCAGTATTTT,-,TRBV7-9,TRBD2,TRBJ2-3
CASSVDRVYEQYF,TGCGCCAGCAGTGTGGACAGGGTCTACGAGCAGTACTTC,-,TRBV10-2,TRBD1,TRBJ2-7
CASSFDEAYEQYF,TGTGCCAGCAGCTTCGACGAAGCCTACGAGCAGTACTTC,-,TRBV5-4,-,TRBJ2-7